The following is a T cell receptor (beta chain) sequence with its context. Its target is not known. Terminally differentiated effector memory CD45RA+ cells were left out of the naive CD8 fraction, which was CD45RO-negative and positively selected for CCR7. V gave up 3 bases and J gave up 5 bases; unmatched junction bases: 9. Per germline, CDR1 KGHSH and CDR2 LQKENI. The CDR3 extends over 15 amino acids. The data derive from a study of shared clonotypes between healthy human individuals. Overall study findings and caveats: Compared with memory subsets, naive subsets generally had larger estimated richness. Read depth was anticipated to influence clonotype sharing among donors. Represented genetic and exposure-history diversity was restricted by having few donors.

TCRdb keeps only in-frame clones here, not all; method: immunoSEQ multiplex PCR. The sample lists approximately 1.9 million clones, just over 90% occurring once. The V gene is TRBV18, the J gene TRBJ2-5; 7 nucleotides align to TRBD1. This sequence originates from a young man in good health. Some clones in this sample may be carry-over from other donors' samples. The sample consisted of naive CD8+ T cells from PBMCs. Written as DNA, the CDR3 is TGTGCCAGCTCACCGCTTGACAGGGTCGGGGAGACCCAGTACTTC. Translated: CASSPLDRVGETQYF.